This TCR beta chain was recorded in a study of blood T cell repertoires in COVID-19. On the study more broadly: Sources were T cells, B-cell-depleted T cells, or PBMCs; the material itself was cDNA or gDNA.

Per the original methods: Estimated nucleated cell counts came from reference gene primer amplification. Sequenced by immunoSEQ multiplex PCR; TCRdb stores in-frame clones only, minus some. V, J and clone size derive from that table, while D and trimming were established from the DNA sequence. The data show about 190,000 clones, approximately 79% seen once. To note about this clone: An end of the junction differs from the germline gene, which may be a read error.

The CDR3 loop spans 13 amino acids. The chain links TRBV12-3 or TRBV12-4 to TRBJ1-2; 7 bases agree with TRBD1. The sample taken for sequencing was peripheral blood. The clonotype originates from a woman aged 45-65 years with acute or convalescent COVID-19. CDR3 region: CASSSKDRAPTSF. In DNA form, the CDR3 reads TGTGCCAGCAGCTCCAAAGACAGGGCCCCAACGAGTTTC.